The present TCR beta chain was sequenced within a study of control samples from healthy donors and cancer patients. TCRdb's copy holds only in-frame clones and misses some; the assay was immunoSEQ multiplex PCR. This sample has 100,000 or so clones, with roughly three quarters found just once. The sequenced sample consisted of blood. This TCR came from a woman in her 30s in good health.

The CDR3 here is CAGVRSSYNEQFF. The CDR3 DNA sequence: TGTGCCGGGGTCAGGAGCTCCTACAATGAGCAGTTCTTC. The chain is built from TRBV7-9 and TRBJ2-1; D gene uncertain. This CDR3 spans 13 amino acids. CDR1 and CDR2 (germline): SEHNR, FQNEAQ (reference sequence). V gave up 11 bases and J gave up 0 bases, with 11 bases separating them.